This T cell receptor (beta chain) is from a study of T cell responses to AZD1222 COVID-19 vaccine. The overall study: Pooled together were second doses at about 4 or about 12 weeks. The study, taken as a whole, reports: Reports say nearly half of spike-specific TCRs go after unmutated variant regions. Increased Spike-specific TCR breadth and depth were observed after two AZD1222 doses.

Only in-frame clones appear in the TCRdb table, and some are missing; sequencing was by immunoSEQ multiplex PCR. The sample has some 150,000 clones; 85% to 95% are singletons. V lost 0 bases, J lost 4 bases, and 11 bases lay in between. Germline V gives CDR1 SGHTS, CDR2 YDEGEE. This CDR3 is built from 15 residues. Turning to this clone: The target antigen is unknown.

This rearrangement joins TRBV5-8 to TRBJ1-5, with D perhaps matching TRBD1 (6 bases). This receptor was identified in an adult in good health. The sequencing used peripheral blood, collected on day 0 of AZD1222 vaccination. CDR3 region: CASSLEVGGNQPQHF. The CDR3 nucleotides read TGTGCCAGCAGCTTGGAGGTAGGGGGGAATCAGCCCCAGCATTTT.